Listed below are T cell receptor beta chains from one sample, sequenced in a study of identical twins. TCRdb independently ran MiXCR on the 5' RACE reads; one entry per CDR3 protein. The table includes around 240,000 distinct CDR3 sequences, about 10% detected once. Sequencing input: memory T cells sorted from blood. Receptors originate from a man aged 50 or older in good health. Each CDR3 is given with its conserved first and last residue. Fields, in order: J gene, clone size, D gene, V gene, CDR3 length, CDR3 protein, CDR3 DNA. A D gene is named only where the DNA matches it firmly. Expanded clones are given a class, and other clones once, few, many or no size at all.

j_gene: TRBJ2-1; abundance: many; d_gene: -; v_gene: TRBV6-2/TRBV6-3; len: 14; CDR3aa: CAIKGGRRADEQFF; CDR3nt: TGTGCCATCAAGGGGGGAAGGCGGGCCGATGAGCAGTTCTTC
j_gene: TRBJ2-7; abundance: -; d_gene: TRBD1; v_gene: TRBV2; len: 14; CDR3aa: CASIRQGKGYEQYF; CDR3nt: TGTGCCAGTATAAGACAGGGGAAAGGCTACGAGCAGTACTTC
j_gene: TRBJ2-1; abundance: few; d_gene: -; v_gene: TRBV24-1; len: 15; CDR3aa: CATSDYSLAGNEQFF; CDR3nt: TGTGCCACCAGTGATTATTCACTAGCAGGCAATGAGCAGTTCTTC
j_gene: TRBJ2-4; abundance: many; d_gene: -; v_gene: TRBV5-1; len: 20; CDR3aa: CASSLRITSGKGSAKNIQYF; CDR3nt: TGCGCCAGCAGCTTGCGTATTACGTCCGGGAAGGGATCAGCCAAAAACATTCAGTACTTC
j_gene: TRBJ2-2; abundance: many; d_gene: -; v_gene: TRBV4-3; len: 17; CDR3aa: CASSQAISTVSTGELFF; CDR3nt: TGCGCCAGCAGCCAAGCCATTTCGACAGTCAGCACCGGGGAGCTGTTTTTT
j_gene: TRBJ2-2; abundance: -; d_gene: TRBD1; v_gene: TRBV29-1; len: 13; CDR3aa: CSVETGDTGELFF; CDR3nt: TGCAGCGTGGAGACAGGGGACACCGGGGAGCTGTTTTTT
j_gene: TRBJ2-7; abundance: few; d_gene: -; v_gene: TRBV4-3; len: 14; CDR3aa: CASIRWRDAYEQYF; CDR3nt: TGCGCCAGCATCAGGTGGCGGGATGCCTACGAGCAGTACTTC
j_gene: TRBJ2-7; abundance: -; d_gene: -; v_gene: TRBV10-3; len: 14; CDR3aa: CAISEATGSYEQYF; CDR3nt: TGTGCCATCAGTGAGGCGACGGGCTCCTACGAGCAGTACTTC
j_gene: TRBJ2-3; abundance: many; d_gene: TRBD2; v_gene: TRBV5-1; len: 17; CDR3aa: CASSLEATSGGTDTQYF; CDR3nt: TGCGCCAGCAGCTTGGAGGCGACTAGCGGAGGCACAGATACGCAGTATTTT
j_gene: TRBJ1-6; abundance: many; d_gene: TRBD1; v_gene: TRBV6-1; len: 17; CDR3aa: CASRPDRVGSYNSPLHF; CDR3nt: TGTGCCAGCAGGCCCGACAGGGTTGGCTCCTATAATTCACCCCTCCACTTT
j_gene: TRBJ1-2; abundance: -; d_gene: TRBD1; v_gene: TRBV3-1; len: 16; CDR3aa: CASSQSRQGVLHGYTF; CDR3nt: TGTGCCAGCAGCCAATCCAGACAGGGAGTCTTACATGGCTACACCTTC
j_gene: TRBJ2-7; abundance: many; d_gene: TRBD2; v_gene: TRBV28; len: 15; CDR3aa: CASSPELAGVYEQYF; CDR3nt: TGTGCCAGCAGCCCCGAGCTAGCGGGAGTCTACGAGCAGTACTTC
j_gene: TRBJ2-7; abundance: -; d_gene: -; v_gene: TRBV15; len: 15; CDR3aa: CATSRDQDPSYEQYF; CDR3nt: TGTGCCACCAGCAGAGATCAGGACCCCTCCTACGAGCAGTACTTC
j_gene: TRBJ1-4; abundance: few; d_gene: -; v_gene: TRBV5-1; len: 16; CDR3aa: CASSLGTTGFNEKLFF; CDR3nt: TGCGCCAGCAGCTTGGGGACTACAGGGTTTAATGAAAAACTGTTTTTT
j_gene: TRBJ2-1; abundance: few; d_gene: -; v_gene: TRBV3-1; len: 16; CDR3aa: CASSQGGDPHRAEQFF; CDR3nt: TGTGCCAGCAGCCAAGGAGGCGACCCACACCGCGCGGAGCAGTTCTTC
j_gene: TRBJ1-5; abundance: few; d_gene: -; v_gene: TRBV7-9; len: 13; CDR3aa: CASSIDGNQPQHF; CDR3nt: TGTGCCAGCAGCATTGACGGGAATCAGCCCCAGCATTTT
j_gene: TRBJ2-3; abundance: -; d_gene: -; v_gene: TRBV6-1; len: 16; CDR3aa: CASSRYPQGGTDTQYF; CDR3nt: TGTGCCAGCAGTCGGTACCCCCAGGGCGGTACAGATACGCAGTATTTT
j_gene: TRBJ1-1; abundance: -; d_gene: -; v_gene: TRBV20-1; len: 15; CDR3aa: CSARVTGERTTEAFF; CDR3nt: TGCAGTGCTAGAGTTACGGGAGAACGAACAACTGAAGCTTTCTTT
j_gene: TRBJ2-7; abundance: many; d_gene: -; v_gene: TRBV7-3; len: 13; CDR3aa: CASSSSGGYEQYF; CDR3nt: TGTGCCAGCAGCTCCTCCGGGGGCTACGAGCAGTACTTC
j_gene: TRBJ1-2; abundance: few; d_gene: -; v_gene: TRBV5-6; len: 12; CDR3aa: CASSSVNYGYTF; CDR3nt: TGTGCCAGCAGTTCGGTTAACTATGGCTACACCTTC
j_gene: TRBJ1-4; abundance: -; d_gene: -; v_gene: TRBV20-1; len: 14; CDR3aa: CSAPKRGLNEKLFF; CDR3nt: TGCAGTGCTCCCAAGAGGGGACTAAATGAAAAACTGTTTTTT
j_gene: TRBJ2-5; abundance: many; d_gene: -; v_gene: TRBV6-2/TRBV6-3; len: 18; CDR3aa: CASRKSGLVGRYQETQYF; CDR3nt: TGTGCCAGCAGAAAGTCCGGACTCGTGGGGAGGTACCAAGAGACCCAGTACTTC
j_gene: TRBJ2-1; abundance: many; d_gene: TRBD1; v_gene: TRBV4-1; len: 15; CDR3aa: CASSQTGGGYNEQFF; CDR3nt: TGCGCCAGCAGCCAAACAGGGGGTGGCTACAATGAGCAGTTCTTC
j_gene: TRBJ2-1; abundance: many; d_gene: -; v_gene: TRBV7-2; len: 17; CDR3aa: CASSSEGGLSSYNEQFF; CDR3nt: TGTGCCAGCAGCTCCGAAGGGGGACTGAGCTCCTACAATGAGCAGTTCTTC
j_gene: TRBJ1-1; abundance: many; d_gene: TRBD1; v_gene: TRBV28; len: 17; CDR3aa: CASSFSVTGEKNTEAFF; CDR3nt: TGTGCCAGCAGTTTTAGCGTTACAGGGGAAAAGAACACTGAAGCTTTCTTT
j_gene: TRBJ2-2; abundance: -; d_gene: TRBD1; v_gene: TRBV5-1; len: 15; CDR3aa: CASSSRDREAGELFF; CDR3nt: TGCGCCAGCAGCTCCCGGGACAGGGAGGCCGGGGAGCTGTTTTTT
j_gene: TRBJ2-3; abundance: few; d_gene: -; v_gene: TRBV7-9; len: 15; CDR3aa: CASIIGGAPRDTQYF; CDR3nt: TGTGCCAGCATCATTGGGGGAGCTCCGAGGGATACGCAGTATTTT
j_gene: TRBJ2-2; abundance: few; d_gene: TRBD2; v_gene: TRBV28; len: 20; CDR3aa: CASIKFVGLAGGFDTGELFF; CDR3nt: TGTGCCAGCATAAAGTTCGTTGGACTAGCGGGAGGGTTCGACACCGGGGAGCTGTTTTTT
j_gene: TRBJ2-7; abundance: -; d_gene: TRBD1; v_gene: TRBV27; len: 17; CDR3aa: CASSTVWVDRGRSEQYF; CDR3nt: TGTGCCAGCAGTACCGTTTGGGTAGACAGGGGGCGAAGCGAGCAGTACTTC
j_gene: TRBJ2-3; abundance: few; d_gene: TRBD2; v_gene: TRBV2; len: 14; CDR3aa: CASSVTLAGGLQYF; CDR3nt: TGTGCCAGCAGTGTTACACTAGCGGGGGGCCTGCAGTATTTT
j_gene: TRBJ1-4; abundance: few; d_gene: TRBD1; v_gene: TRBV18; len: 14; CDR3aa: CASSPTGTGEKLFF; CDR3nt: TGTGCCAGCTCACCAACCGGGACAGGTGAAAAACTGTTTTTT
j_gene: TRBJ2-7; abundance: many; d_gene: TRBD2; v_gene: TRBV7-7; len: 14; CDR3aa: CASSVSGRWNEQYF; CDR3nt: TGTGCCAGCAGCGTTAGCGGGAGATGGAACGAGCAGTACTTC
j_gene: TRBJ2-7; abundance: few; d_gene: -; v_gene: TRBV29-1; len: 13; CDR3aa: CSVDYRTGGEQYF; CDR3nt: TGCAGCGTTGATTATAGGACCGGAGGCGAGCAGTACTTC
j_gene: TRBJ2-5; abundance: -; d_gene: -; v_gene: TRBV5-5; len: 13; CDR3aa: CASILDPGETQYF; CDR3nt: TGTGCCAGCATCCTAGACCCCGGGGAGACCCAGTACTTC
j_gene: TRBJ2-1; abundance: few; d_gene: TRBD1; v_gene: TRBV11-1; len: 14; CDR3aa: CASSSRQGHSEQFF; CDR3nt: TGTGCCAGCAGCTCCCGACAGGGGCATAGTGAGCAGTTCTTC
j_gene: TRBJ2-3; abundance: -; d_gene: TRBD2; v_gene: TRBV12-3/TRBV12-4; len: 15; CDR3aa: CASRGTSGGQDTQYF; CDR3nt: TGTGCCAGCAGGGGGACTAGCGGGGGGCAAGATACGCAGTATTTT
j_gene: TRBJ2-7; abundance: many; d_gene: TRBD1; v_gene: TRBV5-6; len: 14; CDR3aa: CASSLSGQGWEQYF; CDR3nt: TGTGCCAGCAGCTTGTCGGGACAGGGCTGGGAGCAGTACTTC
j_gene: TRBJ2-2; abundance: many; d_gene: TRBD2; v_gene: TRBV5-1; len: 15; CDR3aa: CASSPGGPTTGELFF; CDR3nt: TGCGCCAGCAGCCCGGGGGGGCCTACAACCGGGGAGCTGTTTTTT
j_gene: TRBJ1-1; abundance: many; d_gene: -; v_gene: TRBV6-2/TRBV6-3; len: 13; CDR3aa: CASKRGVNTEAFF; CDR3nt: TGTGCCAGCAAAAGAGGGGTGAACACTGAAGCTTTCTTT
j_gene: TRBJ1-2; abundance: many; d_gene: TRBD1; v_gene: TRBV10-2; len: 14; CDR3aa: CASSAGTGNYGYTF; CDR3nt: TGCGCCAGCAGTGCCGGGACAGGGAACTATGGCTACACCTTC
j_gene: TRBJ1-3; abundance: few; d_gene: -; v_gene: TRBV4-3; len: 17; CDR3aa: CASSRIREGASGNTIYF; CDR3nt: TGCGCCAGCAGCCGAATAAGGGAAGGGGCCTCTGGAAACACCATATATTTT
j_gene: TRBJ2-7; abundance: many; d_gene: -; v_gene: TRBV7-8; len: 14; CDR3aa: CASSLASRNHEQYF; CDR3nt: TGTGCCAGCAGCTTAGCTTCCAGGAACCACGAGCAGTACTTC
j_gene: TRBJ2-7; abundance: few; d_gene: -; v_gene: TRBV5-6; len: 15; CDR3aa: CASSLMWGETYEQYF; CDR3nt: TGTGCCAGCAGCTTGATGTGGGGGGAGACCTACGAGCAGTACTTC
j_gene: TRBJ1-1; abundance: many; d_gene: -; v_gene: TRBV7-2; len: 12; CDR3aa: CASSSTGIEAFF; CDR3nt: TGTGCCAGCAGCTCGACAGGTATTGAAGCTTTCTTT
j_gene: TRBJ2-2; abundance: many; d_gene: -; v_gene: TRBV5-1; len: 11; CDR3aa: CASSSTGELFF; CDR3nt: TGCGCCAGCAGCTCCACAGGGGAGCTGTTTTTT